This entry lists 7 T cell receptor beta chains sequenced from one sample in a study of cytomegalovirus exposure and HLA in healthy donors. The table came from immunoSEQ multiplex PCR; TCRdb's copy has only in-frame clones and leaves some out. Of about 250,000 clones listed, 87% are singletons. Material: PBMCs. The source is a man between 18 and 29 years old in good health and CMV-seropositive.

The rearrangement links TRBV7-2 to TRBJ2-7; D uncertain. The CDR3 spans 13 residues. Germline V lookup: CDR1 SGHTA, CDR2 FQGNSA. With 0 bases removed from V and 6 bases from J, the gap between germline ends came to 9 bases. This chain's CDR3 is CASSLAQRSEQYF. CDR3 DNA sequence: TGTGCCAGCAGCTTAGCGCAACGTAGCGAGCAGTACTTC.

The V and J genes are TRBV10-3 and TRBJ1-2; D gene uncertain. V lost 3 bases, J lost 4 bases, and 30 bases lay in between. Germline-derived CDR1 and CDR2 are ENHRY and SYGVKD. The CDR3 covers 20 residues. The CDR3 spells CAISDQLVLRQLGMGYGYTF. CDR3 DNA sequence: TGTGCCATCAGTGATCAATTGGTCCTTCGTCAACTTGGAATGGGCTATGGCTACACCTTC.

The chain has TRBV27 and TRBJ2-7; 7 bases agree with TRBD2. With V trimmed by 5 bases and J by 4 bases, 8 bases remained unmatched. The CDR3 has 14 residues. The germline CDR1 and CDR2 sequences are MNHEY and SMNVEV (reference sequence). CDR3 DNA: TGTGCCAGCAGTAAAGCCGGGGGAGGGTACGAGCAGTACTTC. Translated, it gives CASSKAGGGYEQYF.

CDR3: CASAGDRGRGTQYF. CDR3 nucleotides: TGTGCCAGCGCCGGGGACAGGGGGCGCGGGACCCAGTACTTC. The chain recombines TRBV27 with TRBJ2-5; 12 bases are shared with TRBD1. This CDR3 is 14 amino acids long. The germline CDR1 and CDR2 sequences are MNHEY and SMNVEV (reference sequence). J lost 7 bases, V lost 8 bases, and 8 bases had no gene match.

DNA for the CDR3: TGTGCCAGCAGTTGGATGACAGGGGCCGGGGCCAACGTCCTGACTTTC. Residues: CASSWMTGAGANVLTF. V usage is TRBV6-6 and J usage is TRBJ2-6; 8 positions match TRBD1. The germline V gene has CDR1 MNHNY and CDR2 SVGAGI (reference sequence). This CDR3 is 16 amino acids long. V trimming: 4 bases; J trimming: 4 bases; junction bases outside the gene matches: 6.

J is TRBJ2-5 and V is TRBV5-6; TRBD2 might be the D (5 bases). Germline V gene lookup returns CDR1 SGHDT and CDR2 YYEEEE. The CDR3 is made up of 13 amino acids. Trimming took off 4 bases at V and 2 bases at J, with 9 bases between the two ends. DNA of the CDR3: TGTGCCAGCAGCAGTAGCGTGCAAGAGACCCAGTACTTC. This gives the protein CASSSSVQETQYF.

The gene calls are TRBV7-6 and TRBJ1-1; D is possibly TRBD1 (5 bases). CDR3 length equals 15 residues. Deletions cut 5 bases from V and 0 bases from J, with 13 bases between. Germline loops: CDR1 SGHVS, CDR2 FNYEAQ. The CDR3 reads CASSPSRVLNTEAFF. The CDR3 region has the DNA TGTGCCAGCAGCCCGTCCAGGGTTCTGAACACTGAAGCTTTCTTT.